This T cell receptor beta chain comes out of a study of beta chain features in type 1 diabetes. TCRB transcripts that were expressed got sequenced, as all of the isolated RNA had been reverse transcribed. Method: immunoSEQ multiplex PCR; TCRdb's copy keeps in-frame clones and lacks some. This table holds approximately 730,000 clones, about an eighth found once. Whole-study results and caveats: Shortening that was moderate but significant affected the TCRB CDR3s of Type 1 diabetes patients in all four CD4+ subsets.

Remarks on this clone: The antigen is unknown.

Trimming left V 6 bases short and J 6 bases short, with 9 bases between. Germline V CDR1 and CDR2: DFQATT, SNEGSKA (reference sequence). This CDR3 is 11 amino acids long. The source is a man younger than 35 with type 1 diabetes. The material sequenced was naive CD4+ T cells from blood. The chain couples TRBV20-1 to TRBJ2-1; D is unresolved. This CDR3 reads CSATTRNEQFF. DNA of the CDR3: TGCAGTGCCACGACCCGCAATGAGCAGTTCTTC.